Reported below is one T cell receptor beta chain. The target antigen is unknown. The sample originates from a study of shared clonotypes between healthy human individuals. Overall study results and limits: Several donors showed sharing of about 4.7% of naive CD4 clonotypes.

Those who donated, Caucasian adults without exception, all lived in Nashville, Tennessee. The CDR3 has 13 residues. Germline values: CDR1 LGHNA, CDR2 YSLEER. Between the trimmed V and J ends, which lost 3 bases and 6 bases, there was a span of 12 bases. Only in-frame clones appear in the TCRdb table, and some are missing; sequencing was by immunoSEQ multiplex PCR. The table has fewer than 200,000 clones, approximately 61% seen once. The chain links TRBV4-3 to TRBJ2-7; no clear D. The sequence was obtained from a man aged 25 to 45 in good health. Sample: memory CD4+ T cells sorted from blood. Subset noted: CD45RA-negative fraction. In DNA form, the CDR3 reads TGCGCCAGCAGCCAGCAGGACGGCGTCGAGCAGTACTTC. It is translated as CASSQQDGVEQYF.